This section outlines one T cell receptor beta chain sequence together with its context. This clonotype has a handful of counts. No cognate antigen has been identified for it. A junction end diverges from the germline sequence, so it may reflect a read error. The study was a case-control design nested within a healthcare worker cohort in London, UK, with weekly nasopharyngeal swab PCR tests and blood sampling. Healthcare workers were enrolled in the week of the UK lockdown, from 23 to 31 March 2020, and were followed every week for up to roughly 15 weeks. Receptors were amplified or captured by 5' RACE. The sequencing machine was a NextSeq 500. Unique molecular identifiers were attached to individual cDNA molecules in the TCR library protocol so that sequencing error and PCR bias could be corrected. Sequencing covered both TCR alpha and beta chains, and within each sample the abundances of alpha and beta sequences were tightly co-correlated. For the original study's pipeline: V gene, J gene and CDR3 annotation of TCR sequences was performed with Decombinator V4. TCRs were defined as expanded if a significant change between any two time points was detected under a Poisson model with p below 0.0001. TCR abundances were normalised to the total number of TCRs sequenced per sample and were expressed as counts per million. TRAV1-2 paired with TRAJ12, TRAJ20 or TRAJ33 defined MAIT TCRs, while TRAV10 paired with TRAJ18 defined iNKT TCRs. VDJdb, accessed 1 November 2021, was searched for CMV, EBV and SARS-CoV-2 annotated TCRs, excluding TCRs annotated for multiple antigens. TCRdb reworked the public reads: Q25 trimming with fastp, MiXCR clone assembly, productive beta chains retained. All rows with the same CDR3 protein become a single entry with the most common DNA and genes. These V and J calls rely on TCRdb rather than the paper's analysis. For this sample there are around 84,000 distinct CDR3 sequences; 13% to 15% appear just once. The ten most abundant clones make up roughly 6.4% of the sample.

This specimen belongs to a study of early T cells in non-severe SARS-CoV-2 infection (TCRdb year 2021). For the wider study: Because TCR sequencing was done on bulk RNA from unsorted whole blood, the alpha and beta chains could not be paired. Broad study findings and their caveats: VDJdb matching was skewed toward anti-spike CD8 responses and likely underestimated virus-specific expansions by missing private and CD4 specificities.

There are 14 amino acids in the CDR3, from cysteine to phenylalanine inclusive. The DNA shown is the 42-base CDR3, in frame from base 1. For CDR1 and CDR2, the germline V gene lists SGHTA and FQGTGA. The receptor chain draws on TRBV7-3 and TRBJ2-1, with a tentative D gene TRBD2 over 5 matching bases. The source of this sequence is an adult who was a healthcare worker with PCR-confirmed SARS-CoV-2 infection or an uninfected control (not recorded which). Sequenced input: whole blood. The sequenced DNA is TGTGCCAGCAGTTACGACGGGGTCGACAATGAGCAGCTCTTC. It is translated as CASSYDGVDNEQLF.